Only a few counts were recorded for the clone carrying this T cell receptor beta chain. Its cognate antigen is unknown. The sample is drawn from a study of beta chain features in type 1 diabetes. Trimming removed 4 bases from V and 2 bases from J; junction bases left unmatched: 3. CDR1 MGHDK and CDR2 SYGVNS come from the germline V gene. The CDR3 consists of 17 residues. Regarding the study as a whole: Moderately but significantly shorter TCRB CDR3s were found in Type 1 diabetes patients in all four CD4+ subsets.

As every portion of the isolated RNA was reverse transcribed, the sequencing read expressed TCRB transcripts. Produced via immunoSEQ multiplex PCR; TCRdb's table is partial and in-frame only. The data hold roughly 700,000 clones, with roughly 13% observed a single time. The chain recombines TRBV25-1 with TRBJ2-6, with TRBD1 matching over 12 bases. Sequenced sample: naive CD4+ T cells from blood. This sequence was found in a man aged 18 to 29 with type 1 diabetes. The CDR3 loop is CASSGRDRGPGANVLTF. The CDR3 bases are TGTGCCAGCAGTGGGCGGGACAGGGGGCCTGGGGCCAACGTCCTGACTTTC. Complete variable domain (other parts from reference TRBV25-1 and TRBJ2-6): EADIYQTPRYLVIGTGKKITLECSQTMGHDKMYWYQQDPGMELHLIHYSYGVNSTEKGDLSSESTVSRIRTEHFPLTLESARPSHTSQYLCASSGRDRGPGANVLTFGAGSRLTVL.